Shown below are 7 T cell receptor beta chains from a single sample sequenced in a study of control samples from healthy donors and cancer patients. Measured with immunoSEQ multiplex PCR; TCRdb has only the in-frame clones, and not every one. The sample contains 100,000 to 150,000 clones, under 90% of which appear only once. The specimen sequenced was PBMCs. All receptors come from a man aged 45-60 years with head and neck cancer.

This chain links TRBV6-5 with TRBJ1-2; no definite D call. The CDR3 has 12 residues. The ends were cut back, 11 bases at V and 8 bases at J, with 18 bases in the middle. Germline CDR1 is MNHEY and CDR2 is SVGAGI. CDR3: CAVFWQNKGYTF. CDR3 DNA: TGTGCCGTCTTTTGGCAGAATAAAGGCTACACCTTC.

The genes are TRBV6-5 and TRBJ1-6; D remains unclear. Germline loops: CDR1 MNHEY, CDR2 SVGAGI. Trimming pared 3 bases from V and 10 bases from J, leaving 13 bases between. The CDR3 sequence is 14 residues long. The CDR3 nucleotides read TGTGCCAGCAGTTATGGGCTAAAGGGATCACCCCTCCACTTT. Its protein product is CASSYGLKGSPLHF.

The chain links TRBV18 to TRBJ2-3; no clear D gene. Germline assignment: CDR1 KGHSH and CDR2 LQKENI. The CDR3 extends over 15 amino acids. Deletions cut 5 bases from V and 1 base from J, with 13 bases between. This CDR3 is CASSFNPLGTDTQYF. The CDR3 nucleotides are TGTGCCAGCTCATTCAACCCCCTAGGCACAGATACGCAGTATTTT.

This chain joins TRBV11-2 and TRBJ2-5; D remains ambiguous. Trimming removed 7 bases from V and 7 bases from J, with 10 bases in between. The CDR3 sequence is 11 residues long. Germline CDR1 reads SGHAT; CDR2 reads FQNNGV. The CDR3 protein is CASTSSSTQYF. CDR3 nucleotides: TGTGCCAGCACCTCGTCGTCGACCCAGTACTTC. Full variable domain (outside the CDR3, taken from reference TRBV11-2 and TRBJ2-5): EAGVAQSPRYKIIEKRQSVAFWCNPISGHATLYWYQQILGQGPKLLIQFQNNGVVDDSQLPKDRFSAERLKGVDSTLKIQPAKLEDSAVYLCASTSSSTQYFGPGTRLLVL.

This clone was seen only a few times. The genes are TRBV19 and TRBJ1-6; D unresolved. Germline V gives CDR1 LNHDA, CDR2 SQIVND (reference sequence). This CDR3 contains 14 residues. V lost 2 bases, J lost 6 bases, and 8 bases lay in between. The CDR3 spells CASSITQLNSPLHF. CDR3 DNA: TGTGCCAGTAGTATAACCCAGCTTAATTCACCCCTCCACTTT.

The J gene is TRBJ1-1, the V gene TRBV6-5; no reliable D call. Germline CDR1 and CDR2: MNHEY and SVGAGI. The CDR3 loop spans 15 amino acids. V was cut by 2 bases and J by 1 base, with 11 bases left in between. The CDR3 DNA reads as TGTGCCAGCAGTTACGATGGGCAGTGGAACACTGAAGCTTTCTTT. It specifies CASSYDGQWNTEAFF.

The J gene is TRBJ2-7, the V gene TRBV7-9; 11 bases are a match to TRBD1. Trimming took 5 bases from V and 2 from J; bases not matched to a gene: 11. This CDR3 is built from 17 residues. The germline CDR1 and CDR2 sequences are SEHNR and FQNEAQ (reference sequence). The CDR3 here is CASSLPGQGVMAYEQYF. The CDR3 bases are TGTGCCAGCAGCCTCCCGGGACAGGGGGTGATGGCCTACGAGCAGTACTTC.